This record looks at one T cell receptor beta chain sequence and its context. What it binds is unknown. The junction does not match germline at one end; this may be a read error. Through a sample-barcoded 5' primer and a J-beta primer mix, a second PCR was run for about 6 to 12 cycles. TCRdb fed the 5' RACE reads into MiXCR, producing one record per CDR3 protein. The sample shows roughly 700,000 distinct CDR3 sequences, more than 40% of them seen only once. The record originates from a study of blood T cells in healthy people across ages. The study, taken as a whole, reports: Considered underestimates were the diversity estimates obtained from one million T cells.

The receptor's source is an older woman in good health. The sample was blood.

In nucleotides, the CDR3 is TGTGCCAGCAGATTAACCGGGACTAGTATGTACGAGCAGTACTTC. Its translation is CASRLTGTSMYEQYF. V and J are TRBV7-3 and TRBJ2-7, with 8 nucleotides matching TRBD2. CDR3 length equals 15 residues. Germline CDR1 SGHTA, CDR2 FQGTGA.